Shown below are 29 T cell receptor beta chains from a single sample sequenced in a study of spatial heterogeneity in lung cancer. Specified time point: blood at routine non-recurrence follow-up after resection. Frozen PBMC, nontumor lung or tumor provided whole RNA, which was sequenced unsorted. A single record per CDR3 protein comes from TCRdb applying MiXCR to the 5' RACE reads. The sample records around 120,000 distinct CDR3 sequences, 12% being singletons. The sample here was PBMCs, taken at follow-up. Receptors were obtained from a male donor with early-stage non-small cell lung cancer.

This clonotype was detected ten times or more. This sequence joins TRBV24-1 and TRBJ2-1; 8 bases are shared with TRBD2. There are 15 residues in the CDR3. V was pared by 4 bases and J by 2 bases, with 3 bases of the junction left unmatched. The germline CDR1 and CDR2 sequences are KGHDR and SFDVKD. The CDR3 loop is CATSDDGGAYNEQFF. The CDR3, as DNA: TGTGCCACCAGTGACGACGGGGGGGCCTACAATGAGCAGTTCTTC.

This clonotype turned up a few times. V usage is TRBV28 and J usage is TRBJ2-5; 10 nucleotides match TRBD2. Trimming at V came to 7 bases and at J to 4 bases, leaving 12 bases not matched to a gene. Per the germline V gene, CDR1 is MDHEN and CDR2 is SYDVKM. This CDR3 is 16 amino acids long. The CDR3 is CASTPGGAGGPETQYF. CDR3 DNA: TGTGCCAGCACCCCTGGGGGAGCGGGGGGGCCAGAGACCCAGTACTTC.

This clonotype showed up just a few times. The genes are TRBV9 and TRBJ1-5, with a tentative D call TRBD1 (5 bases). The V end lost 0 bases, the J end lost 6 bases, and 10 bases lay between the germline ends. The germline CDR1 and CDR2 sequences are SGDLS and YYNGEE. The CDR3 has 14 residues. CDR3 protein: CASSVGGDGQPQHF. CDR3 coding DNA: TGTGCCAGCAGCGTAGGGGGGGATGGTCAGCCCCAGCATTTT. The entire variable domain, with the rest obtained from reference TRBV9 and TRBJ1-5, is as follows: DSGVTQTPKHLITATGQRVTLRCSPRSGDLSVYWYQQSLDQGLQFLIQYYNGEERAKGNILERFSAQQFPDLHSELNLSSLELGDSALYFCASSVGGDGQPQHFGDGTRLSIL.

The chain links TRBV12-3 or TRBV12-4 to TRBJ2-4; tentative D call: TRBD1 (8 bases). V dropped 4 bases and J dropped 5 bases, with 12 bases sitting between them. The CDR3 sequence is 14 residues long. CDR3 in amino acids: CASSSTGGENIQYF. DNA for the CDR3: TGTGCCAGCAGTTCCACAGGGGGGGAAAACATTCAGTACTTC.

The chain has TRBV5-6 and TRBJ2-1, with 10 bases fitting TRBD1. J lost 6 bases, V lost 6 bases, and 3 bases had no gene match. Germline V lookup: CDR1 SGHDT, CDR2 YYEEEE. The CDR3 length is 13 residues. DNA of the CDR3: TGTGCCAGCAACCGACAGGGGGCCAATGAGCAGTTCTTC. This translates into CASNRQGANEQFF.

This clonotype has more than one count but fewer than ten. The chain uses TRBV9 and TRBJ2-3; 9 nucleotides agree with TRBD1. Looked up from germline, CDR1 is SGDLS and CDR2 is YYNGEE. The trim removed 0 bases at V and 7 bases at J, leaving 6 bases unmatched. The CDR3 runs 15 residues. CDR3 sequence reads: CASSVAGTGTYTQYF. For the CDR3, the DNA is TGTGCCAGCAGCGTAGCCGGGACAGGGACATATACGCAGTATTTT.

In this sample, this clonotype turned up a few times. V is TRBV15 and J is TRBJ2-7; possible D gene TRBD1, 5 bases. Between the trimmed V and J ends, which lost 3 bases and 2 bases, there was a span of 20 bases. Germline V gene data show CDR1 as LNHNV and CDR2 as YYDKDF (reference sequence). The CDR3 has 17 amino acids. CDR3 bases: TGTGCCACCAGCAGTGGGCAAGCAGGGTCGATAACCTACGAGCAGTACTTC. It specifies CATSSGQAGSITYEQYF.

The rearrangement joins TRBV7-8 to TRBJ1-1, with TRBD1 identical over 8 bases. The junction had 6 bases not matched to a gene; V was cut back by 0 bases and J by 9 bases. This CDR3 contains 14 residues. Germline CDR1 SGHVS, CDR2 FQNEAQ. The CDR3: CASSLAGTGLKAFF. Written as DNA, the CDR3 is TGTGCCAGCAGCTTAGCCGGGACAGGACTAAAAGCTTTCTTT.

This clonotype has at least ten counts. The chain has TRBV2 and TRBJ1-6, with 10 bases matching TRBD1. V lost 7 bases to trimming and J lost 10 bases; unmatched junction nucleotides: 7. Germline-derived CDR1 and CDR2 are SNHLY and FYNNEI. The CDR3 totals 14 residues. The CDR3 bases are TGTGCCAGCATGAGGGGGACAGGGGACTCACCCCTCCACTTT. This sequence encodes CASMRGTGDSPLHF.

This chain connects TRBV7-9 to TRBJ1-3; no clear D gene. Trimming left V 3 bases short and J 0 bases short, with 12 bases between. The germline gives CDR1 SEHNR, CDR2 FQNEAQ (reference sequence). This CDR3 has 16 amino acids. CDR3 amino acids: CASSLEGRISGNTIYF. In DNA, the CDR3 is TGTGCCAGCAGCTTGGAGGGAAGGATCTCTGGAAACACCATATATTTT.

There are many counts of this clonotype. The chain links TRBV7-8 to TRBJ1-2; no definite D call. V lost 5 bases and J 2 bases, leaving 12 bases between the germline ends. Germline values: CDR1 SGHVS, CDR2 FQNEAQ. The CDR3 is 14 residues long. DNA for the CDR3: TGTGCCAGCAGCGCCGGGAGGACCAACTATGGCTACACCTTC. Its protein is CASSAGRTNYGYTF.

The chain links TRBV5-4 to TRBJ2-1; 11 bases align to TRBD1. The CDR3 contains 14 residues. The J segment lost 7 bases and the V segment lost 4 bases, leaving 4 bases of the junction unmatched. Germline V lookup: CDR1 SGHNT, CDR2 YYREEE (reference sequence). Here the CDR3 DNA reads TGTGCCAGCAGCGGACAGGGGGCTTGGAATGAGCAGTTCTTC. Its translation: CASSGQGAWNEQFF.

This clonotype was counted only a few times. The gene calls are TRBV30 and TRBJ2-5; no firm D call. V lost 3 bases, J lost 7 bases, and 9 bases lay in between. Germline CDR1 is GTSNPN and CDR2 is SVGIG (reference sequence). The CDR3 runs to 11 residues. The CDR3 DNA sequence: TGTGCCTGGAGCGTAGGAGTGACCCAGTACTTC. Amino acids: CAWSVGVTQYF.

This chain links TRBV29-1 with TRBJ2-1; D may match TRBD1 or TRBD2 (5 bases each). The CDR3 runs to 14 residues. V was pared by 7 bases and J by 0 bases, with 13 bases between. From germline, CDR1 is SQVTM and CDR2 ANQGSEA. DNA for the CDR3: TGCAGCGCCGGGGACCTTAGCTCCTACAATGAGCAGTTCTTC. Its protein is CSAGDLSSYNEQFF.

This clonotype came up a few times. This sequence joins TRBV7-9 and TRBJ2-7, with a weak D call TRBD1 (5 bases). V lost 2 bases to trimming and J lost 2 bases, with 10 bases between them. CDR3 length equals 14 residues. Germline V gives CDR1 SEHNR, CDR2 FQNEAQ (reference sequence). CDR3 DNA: TGTGCCAGCAGCTTATTGGCAGGGACCTACGAGCAGTACTTC. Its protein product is CASSLLAGTYEQYF.

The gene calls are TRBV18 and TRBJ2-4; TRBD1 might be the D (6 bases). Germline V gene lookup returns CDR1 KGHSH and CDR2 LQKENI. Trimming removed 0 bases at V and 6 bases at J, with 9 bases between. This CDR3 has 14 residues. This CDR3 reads CASSPPTGTNIQYF. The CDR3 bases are TGTGCCAGCTCACCACCGACAGGCACAAACATTCAGTACTTC.

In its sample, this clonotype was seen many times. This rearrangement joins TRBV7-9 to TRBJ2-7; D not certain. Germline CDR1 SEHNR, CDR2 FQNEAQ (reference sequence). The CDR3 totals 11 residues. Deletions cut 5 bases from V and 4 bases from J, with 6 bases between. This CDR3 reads CASSLIYEQYF. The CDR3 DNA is TGTGCCAGCAGCCTAATATACGAGCAGTACTTC.

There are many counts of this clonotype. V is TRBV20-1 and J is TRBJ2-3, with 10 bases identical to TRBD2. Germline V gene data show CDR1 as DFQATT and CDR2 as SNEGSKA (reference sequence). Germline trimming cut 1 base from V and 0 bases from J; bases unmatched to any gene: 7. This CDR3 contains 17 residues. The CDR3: CSARAAGGLASTDTQYF. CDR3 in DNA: TGCAGTGCTAGAGCAGCGGGGGGGCTGGCAAGCACAGATACGCAGTATTTT.

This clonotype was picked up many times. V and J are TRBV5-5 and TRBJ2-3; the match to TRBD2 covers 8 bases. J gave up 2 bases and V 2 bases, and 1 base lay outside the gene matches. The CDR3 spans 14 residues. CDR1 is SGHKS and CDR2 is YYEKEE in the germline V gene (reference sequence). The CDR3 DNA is TGTGCCAGCAGCTTAGCGGGGGTCACAGATACGCAGTATTTT. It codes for CASSLAGVTDTQYF.

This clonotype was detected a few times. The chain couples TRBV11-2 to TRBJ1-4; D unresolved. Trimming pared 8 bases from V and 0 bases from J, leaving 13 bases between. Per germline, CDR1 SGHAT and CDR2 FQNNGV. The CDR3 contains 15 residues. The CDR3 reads CASAVPSATNEKLFF. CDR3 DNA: TGTGCCAGCGCCGTACCTTCCGCAACTAATGAAAAACTGTTTTTT.

The CDR3 nucleotides read TGCAGTGCTGGGACGGATGGAAACACCATATATTTT. Its translation: CSAGTDGNTIYF. This sequence joins TRBV20-1 and TRBJ1-3, with D tentatively TRBD1 (5 bases). CDR1 DFQATT and CDR2 SNEGSKA come from the germline V gene (reference sequence). V was pared by 5 bases and J by 3 bases, with 8 bases between. The CDR3 loop spans 12 amino acids.

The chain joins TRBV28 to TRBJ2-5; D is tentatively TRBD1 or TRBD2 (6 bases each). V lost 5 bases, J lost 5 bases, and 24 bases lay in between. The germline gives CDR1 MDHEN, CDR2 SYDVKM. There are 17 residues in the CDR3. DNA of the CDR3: TGTGCCAGCAGTCCAAATCCCTTGAGGGGGGCTAGGGAGACCCAGTACTTC. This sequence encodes CASSPNPLRGARETQYF.

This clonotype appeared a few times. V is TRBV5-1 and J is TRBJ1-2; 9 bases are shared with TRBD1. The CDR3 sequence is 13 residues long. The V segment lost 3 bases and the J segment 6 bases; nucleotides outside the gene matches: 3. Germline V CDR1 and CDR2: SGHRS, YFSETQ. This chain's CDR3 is CASSSGQGHGYTF. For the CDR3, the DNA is TGCGCCAGCAGCTCCGGACAGGGGCATGGCTACACCTTC.

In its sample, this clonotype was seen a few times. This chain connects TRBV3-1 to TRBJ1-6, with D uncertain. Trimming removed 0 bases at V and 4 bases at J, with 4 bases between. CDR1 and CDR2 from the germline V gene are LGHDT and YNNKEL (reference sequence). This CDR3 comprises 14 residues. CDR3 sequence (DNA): TGTGCCAGCAGCCAAGAGAATTATAATTCACCCCTCCACTTT. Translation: CASSQENYNSPLHF. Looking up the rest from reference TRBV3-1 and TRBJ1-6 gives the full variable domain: DTAVSQTPKYLVTQMGNDKSIKCEQNLGHDTMYWYKQDSKKFLKIMFSYNNKELIINETVPNRFSPKSPDKAHLNLHINSLELGDSAVYFCASSQENYNSPLHFGNGTRLTVT.

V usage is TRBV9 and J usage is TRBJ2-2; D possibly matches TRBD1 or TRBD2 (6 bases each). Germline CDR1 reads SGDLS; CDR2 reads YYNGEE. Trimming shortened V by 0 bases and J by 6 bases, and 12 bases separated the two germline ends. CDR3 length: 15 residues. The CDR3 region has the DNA TGTGCCAGCAGCGTAGCCCCAGGGGAGGCCGGGGAGCTGTTTTTT. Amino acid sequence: CASSVAPGEAGELFF.

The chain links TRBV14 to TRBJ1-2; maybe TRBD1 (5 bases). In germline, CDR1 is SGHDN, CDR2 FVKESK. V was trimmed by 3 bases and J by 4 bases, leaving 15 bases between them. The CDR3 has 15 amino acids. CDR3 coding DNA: TGTGCCAGCAGCCATTCCGGGGGGGTAGTCTATGGCTACACCTTC. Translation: CASSHSGGVVYGYTF.

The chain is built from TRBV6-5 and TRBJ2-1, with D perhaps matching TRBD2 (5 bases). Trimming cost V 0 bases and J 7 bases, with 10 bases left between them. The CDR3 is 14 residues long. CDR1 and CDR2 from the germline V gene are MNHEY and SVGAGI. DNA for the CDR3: TGTGCCAGCAGTTACTCGAACGGGGTGAATGAGCAGTTCTTC. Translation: CASSYSNGVNEQFF.

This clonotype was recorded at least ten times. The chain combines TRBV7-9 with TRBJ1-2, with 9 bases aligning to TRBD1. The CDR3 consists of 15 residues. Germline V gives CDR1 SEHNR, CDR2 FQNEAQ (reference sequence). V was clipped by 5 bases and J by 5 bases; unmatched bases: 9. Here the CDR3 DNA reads TGTGCCAGCAGCCCAAGTGGACAGGGGAATTATGGCTACACCTTC. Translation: CASSPSGQGNYGYTF.

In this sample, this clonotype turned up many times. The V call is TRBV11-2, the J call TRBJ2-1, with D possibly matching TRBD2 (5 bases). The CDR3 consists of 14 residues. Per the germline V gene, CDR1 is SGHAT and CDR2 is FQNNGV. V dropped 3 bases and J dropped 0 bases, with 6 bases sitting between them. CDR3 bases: TGTGCCAGCAGCTTGGGGAGCTCCTACAATGAGCAGTTCTTC. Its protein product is CASSLGSSYNEQFF.